A single sample is the source of the 11 T cell receptor beta chains below, sequenced in a study of blood T cells in healthy people across ages. PCR was performed a second time for about 7 to 12 cycles using a sample-barcoded 5' primer and a J-beta primer mix. TCRdb re-called the 5' RACE reads through MiXCR, storing one row per CDR3 protein. The data contain 700,000 or so distinct CDR3 sequences, less than 45% of them singletons. Sequencing used blood. The receptors were gathered from a man aged 80 or over in good health.

The rearrangement uses TRBV7-6 and TRBJ2-5; possible D gene TRBD2, 5 bases. The CDR3 is made up of 17 amino acids. CDR1 is SGHVS, CDR2 FNYEAQ, per germline. Trimming left V 5 bases short and J 4 bases short, with 23 bases between. The CDR3 DNA follows: TGTGCCAGCAGCCCCCAACCGGACTCCTGGCGGCGAGAGACCCAGTACTTC. Protein sequence: CASSPQPDSWRRETQYF.

This clonotype was counted only a few times. V gene TRBV20-1 combines with J gene TRBJ2-3, with D perhaps being TRBD1 or TRBD2 (5 bases each). Germline assignment: CDR1 DFQATT and CDR2 SNEGSKA (reference sequence). Trimming left V 3 bases short and J 5 bases short, with 9 bases between. The CDR3 loop spans 12 amino acids. CDR3: CSASGAVDTQYF. The CDR3 DNA is TGCAGTGCTAGCGGGGCGGTAGATACGCAGTATTTT.

The chain uses TRBV29-1 and TRBJ2-3; a possible D gene is TRBD1 (5 bases). The CDR3 length is 11 residues. The V end was cut by 8 bases, the J end by 10 bases, with 16 bases between. Germline V CDR1 and CDR2: SQVTM, ANQGSEA. CDR3 amino acids: CSFGQGIPQYF. CDR3 sequence (DNA): TGCAGCTTTGGGCAGGGTATCCCGCAGTATTTT.

The J gene is TRBJ2-1, the V gene TRBV29-1; 10 positions agree with TRBD1. The CDR3 has 12 amino acids. V was clipped by 7 bases and J by 4 bases; unmatched bases: 1. CDR1 and CDR2 (germline): SQVTM, ANQGSEA. The CDR3 region is CSGQGAYNEQFF. Here the CDR3 DNA reads TGCAGCGGACAGGGGGCGTACAATGAGCAGTTCTTC.

The V call is TRBV28, the J call TRBJ2-5; no definite D call. CDR3 length: 12 residues. V lost 4 bases and J 11 bases, leaving 14 bases between the germline ends. Germline values: CDR1 MDHEN, CDR2 SYDVKM. The CDR3 sequence: CASSSLSGRQYF. The CDR3 DNA reads as TGTGCCAGCAGTTCTTTATCCGGTAGGCAGTACTTC.

This rearrangement joins TRBV9 to TRBJ2-1; D is unresolved. There are 15 residues in the CDR3. The germline gives CDR1 SGDLS, CDR2 YYNGEE. The ends were cut back, 5 bases at V and 4 bases at J, with 16 bases in the middle. In DNA form, the CDR3 reads TGTGCCAGCAGTACCGCTTATTCGGCTTACAATGAGCAGTTCTTC. Protein sequence: CASSTAYSAYNEQFF.

This clonotype was counted only a few times. The rearrangement links TRBV27 to TRBJ1-2, with 9 bases lining up with TRBD1. The CDR3 consists of 13 residues. CDR1 MNHEY and CDR2 SMNVEV come from the germline V gene (reference sequence). Trimming at V came to 6 bases and at J to 8 bases, leaving 7 bases not matched to a gene. The CDR3 sequence: CASRIQGAGGYTF. The CDR3 nucleotides are TGTGCCAGCAGGATACAGGGGGCAGGGGGCTACACCTTC.

Regarding this clonotype: Germline is not matched at one junction end, which may reflect a read error. This chain uses TRBV20-1 with TRBJ2-3; the D gene is possibly TRBD2 (5 bases). Per the germline V gene, CDR1 is DFQATT and CDR2 is SNEGSKA (reference sequence). The CDR3 is 15 residues long. CDR3 sequence reads: CSARAWRRSTDAQYF. The CDR3, as DNA: TGCAGTGCTAGGGCCTGGAGGAGAAGCACAGATGCGCAGTATTTT.

The V gene is TRBV6-5, the J gene TRBJ1-6; D is possibly TRBD1 (6 bases). This CDR3 contains 18 residues. With 0 bases removed from V and 6 bases from J, the gap between germline ends came to 18 bases. CDR1 MNHEY and CDR2 SVGAGI come from the germline V gene. The CDR3 DNA reads TGTGCCAGCAGTTACTCGATGACCGGGGACACCACTAATTCACCCCTCCACTTT. Translated: CASSYSMTGDTTNSPLHF.

The chain uses TRBV12-3 or TRBV12-4 and TRBJ2-5, with 10 bases that match TRBD1. The DNA end favors TRBJ2-7, so the J call may be wrong. There are 16 residues in the CDR3. This chain's CDR3 is CASRRDRGAFWNEQYF. The DNA of the CDR3 is TGTGCCAGCAGGAGGGACAGGGGCGCCTTTTGGAACGAGCAGTACTTC.

This clonotype appeared a few times. V and J are TRBV4-2 and TRBJ2-3; 7 bases match TRBD2. Germline assignment: CDR1 LGHNA and CDR2 YNFKEQ. The CDR3 has 16 amino acids. The ends lost 0 bases at V and 3 bases at J; junction bases unmatched: 6. CDR3 loop: CASSQEGGRGTDTQYF. CDR3 bases: TGTGCCAGCAGCCAAGAGGGCGGGAGAGGGACAGATACGCAGTATTTT.